The next 13 T cell receptor beta chains were all read from a single sample in a study of blood T cell repertoires in COVID-19. TCRdb's table, derived via immunoSEQ multiplex PCR, lists solely in-frame clones and lacks some. The sample has nearly 350,000 clones, about 86% seen once. Sequenced material: peripheral blood. All receptors come from a man aged 25-45 years with active or convalescent COVID-19.

This chain links TRBV28 with TRBJ1-3; D gene unclear. CDR3 size: 15 residues. Germline V gene lookup returns CDR1 MDHEN and CDR2 SYDVKM. V was trimmed by 3 bases and J by 0 bases, leaving 9 bases between them. In DNA, the CDR3 is TGTGCCAGCAGTTTCGGTGCGGACTCTGGAAACACCATATATTTT. Encoded protein: CASSFGADSGNTIYF.

The rearrangement links TRBV7-2 to TRBJ1-1; the D gene is possibly TRBD1 (5 bases). Germline values: CDR1 SGHTA, CDR2 FQGNSA. The CDR3 has 13 amino acids. Trimming removed 5 bases from V and 1 base from J, with 8 bases in between. Written as DNA, the CDR3 is TGTGCCAGCAGCAACCAGGGGAACACTGAAGCTTTCTTT. The encoded protein is CASSNQGNTEAFF.

This sequence joins TRBV10-3 and TRBJ2-1, with a possible D match to TRBD2 (6 bases). This CDR3 comprises 17 residues. The V and J ends lost 0 bases and 5 bases respectively, with 17 bases between them. Germline V gene data show CDR1 as ENHRY and CDR2 as SYGVKD. CDR3 loop: CAISESLGGDENNEQFF. The CDR3, as DNA: TGTGCCATCAGTGAGTCTTTGGGCGGGGATGAAAACAATGAGCAGTTCTTC.

This rearrangement joins TRBV7-6 to TRBJ2-3; 10 bases map to TRBD2. The CDR3 has 15 residues. Germline CDR1 SGHVS, CDR2 FNYEAQ. The V and J ends lost 5 bases and 2 bases, in that order; junction bases with no gene match: 4. The CDR3 here is CASSPAGGYTDTQYF. Here the CDR3 DNA reads TGTGCCAGCAGCCCAGCGGGGGGGTACACAGATACGCAGTATTTT.

The V and J genes are TRBV10-2 and TRBJ1-2, with D perhaps matching TRBD1 (6 bases). CDR1 and CDR2 from the germline V gene are WSHSY and SAAADI. V lost 7 bases, J lost 8 bases, and 20 bases lay in between. The CDR3 totals 14 residues. In DNA form, the CDR3 reads TGCGCCAGCAAGTTCTCACAGGGCAGGGACGGCTACACCTTC. Translated, it gives CASKFSQGRDGYTF.

The rearrangement links TRBV10-3 to TRBJ1-1; no definite D call. This CDR3 has 13 residues. Per germline, CDR1 ENHRY and CDR2 SYGVKD. Trimming cost V 10 bases and J 1 base, with 13 bases left between them. CDR3 DNA sequence: TGTGCCACCGTAAGCGAACAGAACACTGAAGCTTTCTTT. Protein: CATVSEQNTEAFF.

This clone was counted once. The rearrangement uses TRBV9 and TRBJ2-2; D may be TRBD1 (7 bases). V lost 3 bases and J 4 bases, leaving 16 bases between the germline ends. There are 16 residues in the CDR3. Germline loops: CDR1 SGDLS, CDR2 YYNGEE. The DNA for the CDR3 is TGTGCCAGCAGCGCTCGACAGGGAGCGGGCACCGGGGAGCTGTTTTTT. This translates into CASSARQGAGTGELFF.

This rearrangement joins TRBV11-2 to TRBJ2-7; tentative D call: TRBD1 (6 bases). V gave up 4 bases and J gave up 2 bases, with 15 bases separating them. Germline CDR1 and CDR2: SGHAT and FQNNGV. The length of the CDR3 is 15 residues. CDR3 nucleotides: TGTGCCAGCAGCTGGACCCCCACAGGGCCCTACGAGCAGTACTTC. Translating gives CASSWTPTGPYEQYF.

The rearrangement links TRBV5-1 to TRBJ2-7; TRBD1 might be the D (6 bases). This CDR3 has 15 amino acids. Germline V gene sequence: CDR1 SGHRS, CDR2 YFSETQ. V gave up 0 bases and J gave up 7 bases, with 17 bases separating them. The CDR3: CASSLVVGASEEQYF. Written as DNA, the CDR3 is TGCGCCAGCAGCTTGGTTGTGGGGGCGAGTGAAGAGCAGTACTTC.

V and J are TRBV6-5 and TRBJ2-1; a possible D gene is TRBD2 (7 bases). V was cut by 8 bases and J by 5 bases, with 16 bases left in between. The CDR3 sequence is 14 residues long. CDR1 and CDR2 (germline): MNHEY, SVGAGI. CDR3 coding DNA: TGTGCCAGCTCAAGGGGGGGCTGGAACAATGAGCAGTTCTTC. It encodes CASSRGGWNNEQFF.

The chain joins TRBV5-1 to TRBJ2-2; TRBD2 is a possible D gene (5 bases). Between the trimmed V and J ends, which lost 1 base and 4 bases, there was a span of 14 bases. This CDR3 is 16 amino acids long. Germline loops: CDR1 SGHRS, CDR2 YFSETQ. DNA of the CDR3: TGCGCCAGCAGCTTGCCTGAATCAGGAGGCACCGGGGAGCTGTTTTTT. Its translation: CASSLPESGGTGELFF.

In this sample, this clone turned up a few times. The chain has TRBV19 and TRBJ1-5; no definite D call. V lost 3 bases and J lost 6, with 12 bases in between. Looked up from germline, CDR1 is LNHDA and CDR2 is SQIVND (reference sequence). The CDR3 covers 14 residues. The CDR3 DNA sequence: TGTGCCAGTAGTATTTCTAACCCGGGTCAGCCCCAGCATTTT. This gives the protein CASSISNPGQPQHF.

This clone was observed a handful of times. This rearrangement joins TRBV7-9 to TRBJ1-5; D unclear. V lost 5 bases and J lost 3, with 11 bases in between. CDR3 length: 14 amino acids. Germline CDR1 SEHNR, CDR2 FQNEAQ (reference sequence). The CDR3 loop is CASSPPGLNQPQHF. Written as DNA, the CDR3 is TGTGCCAGCAGCCCCCCGGGTCTCAATCAGCCCCAGCATTTT.